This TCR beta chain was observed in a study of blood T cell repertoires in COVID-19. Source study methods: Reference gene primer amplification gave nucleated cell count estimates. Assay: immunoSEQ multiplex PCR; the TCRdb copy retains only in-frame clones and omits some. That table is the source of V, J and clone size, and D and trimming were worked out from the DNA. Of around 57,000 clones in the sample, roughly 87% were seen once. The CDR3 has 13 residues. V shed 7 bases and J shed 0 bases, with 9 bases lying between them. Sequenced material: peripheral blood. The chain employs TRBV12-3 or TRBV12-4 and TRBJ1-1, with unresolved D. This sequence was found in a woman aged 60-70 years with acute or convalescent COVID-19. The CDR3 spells CASTPTLNTEAFF. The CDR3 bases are TGTGCCAGCACTCCGACACTGAACACTGAAGCTTTCTTT.